Listed below are T cell receptor beta chains from one sample, sequenced in a study of cytomegalovirus exposure and HLA in healthy donors. This table comes from immunoSEQ multiplex PCR, and its TCRdb copy is limited to in-frame clones, with some not included. The top ten hold approximately 5.4% of the sample, which has about 64,000 clones, 60% to 80% seen once. Sequenced material: PBMCs. Receptors originate from a male donor in good health and CMV-seropositive. Both conserved end residues are part of each CDR3. D genes are given only for firm matches. Clone size is shown for a subset of rows, as once, few, many or a class of expanded clone.

-	TRBV9	once	TRBJ2-1	CASSEPHHLPGDEQFF	TGTGCCAGCAGCGAGCCGCATCACCTTCCGGGGGATGAGCAGTTCTTC
TRBD1	TRBV30	-	TRBJ1-1	CAWSQDRVGTEAFF	TGTGCCTGGAGTCAGGACAGGGTAGGGACTGAAGCTTTCTTT
TRBD1	TRBV13	-	TRBJ2-5	CASSIPGQGVETQYF	TGTGCCAGCAGCATCCCGGGACAGGGGGTAGAGACCCAGTACTTC
-	TRBV7-3	-	TRBJ1-6	CASSLQGGNSPLHF	TGTGCCAGCAGCTTACAGGGAGGAAATTCACCCCTCCACTTT
TRBD1	TRBV7-2	once	TRBJ2-5	CASSLGLTDRGLYF	TGTGCCAGCAGCTTAGGGTTGACGGACAGGGGGCTTTACTTC
TRBD1	TRBV5-1	few	TRBJ1-3	CASKTGELSGNTIYF	TGCGCCAGTAAGACAGGGGAGTTGTCTGGAAACACCATATATTTT
-	TRBV20-1	-	TRBJ1-2	CSAIGGYGYTF	TGCAGTGCTATTGGGGGGTATGGCTACACCTTC
-	TRBV19	-	TRBJ1-1	CASSTRRFTGAMNTEAFF	TGTGCCAGTAGTACTCGGCGTTTTACAGGAGCTATGAACACTGAAGCTTTCTTT
TRBD1	TRBV5-1	-	TRBJ1-2	CASSLEGQTSYGYTF	TGCGCCAGCAGCTTGGAGGGACAGACATCCTATGGCTACACCTTC
TRBD2	TRBV6-5	-	TRBJ2-3	CASSLGLAGGTDTQYF	TGTGCCAGCAGTTTAGGACTAGCGGGGGGCACAGATACGCAGTATTTT
-	TRBV7-3	-	TRBJ2-7	CASSYKPGYEQYF	TGTGCCAGCAGCTACAAACCGGGTTACGAGCAGTACTTC
-	TRBV19	-	TRBJ1-6	CASSIGIYTGNSPLHF	TGTGCCAGTAGTATAGGGATATACACGGGAAATTCACCCCTCCACTTT
TRBD1	TRBV6-1	-	TRBJ2-7	CASSEASLVQGADEQYF	TGTGCCAGCAGTGAAGCGTCCTTAGTACAGGGGGCCGACGAGCAGTACTTC
TRBD1	TRBV18	-	TRBJ2-2	CASSGTGTGELFF	TGTGCCAGCTCAGGGACAGGCACCGGGGAGCTGTTTTTT
TRBD1	TRBV7-2	-	TRBJ2-5	CASRPTGGLGETQYF	TGTGCCAGCAGACCCACAGGGGGCCTAGGAGAGACCCAGTACTTC
-	TRBV11-2	-	TRBJ1-2	CASSPYRSEAPTF	TGTGCCAGCAGCCCCTATCGCTCCGAAGCTCCCACCTTC
-	TRBV27	-	TRBJ2-5	CASSLWGRREETQYF	TGTGCCAGCAGTTTATGGGGGAGGAGGGAAGAGACCCAGTACTTC
-	TRBV18	-	TRBJ1-2	CASSPGMPSNYGYTF	TGTGCCAGCTCACCTGGCATGCCTTCTAACTATGGCTACACCTTC
-	TRBV28	-	TRBJ1-2	CASSFPNYGYTF	TGTGCCAGCAGTTTCCCGAACTATGGCTACACCTTC
TRBD1	TRBV7-2	-	TRBJ2-3	CASSFGQGAQYF	TGTGCCAGCAGCTTCGGACAGGGCGCGCAGTATTTT
-	TRBV4-1	-	TRBJ2-1	CASSQGGFLQGYNEQFF	TGCGCCAGCAGCCAAGGTGGATTCTTACAGGGCTACAATGAGCAGTTCTTC
TRBD1	TRBV7-6	-	TRBJ2-2	CASSSQTGGNTGELFF	TGTGCCAGCAGCTCCCAGACAGGGGGGAACACCGGGGAGCTGTTTTTT
TRBD2	TRBV4-2	-	TRBJ2-7	CASSQEGAAGVTYEQYF	TGTGCCAGCAGCCAAGAGGGGGCAGCGGGGGTTACCTACGAGCAGTACTTC
TRBD1	TRBV5-4	-	TRBJ1-1	CASSNRGRGTEAFF	TGTGCCAGCAGCAACAGGGGGCGGGGCACTGAAGCTTTCTTT
TRBD2	TRBV7-3	-	TRBJ2-3	CASSLSGGLTDTQYF	TGTGCCAGCAGCTTAAGCGGGGGGCTTACAGATACGCAGTATTTT
TRBD2	TRBV4-2	-	TRBJ2-7	CASSPGTSGGYEQYF	TGTGCCAGCAGCCCCGGGACTAGCGGGGGATACGAGCAGTACTTC
-	TRBV2	few	TRBJ2-3	CASSGQQVWTDTQYF	TGTGCCAGCAGCGGTCAACAGGTTTGGACAGATACGCAGTATTTT
TRBD1	TRBV27	-	TRBJ1-5	CASYRGSVNQPQHF	TGTGCCAGTTACAGGGGTAGCGTCAATCAGCCCCAGCATTTT
-	TRBV30	-	TRBJ2-5	CAWSRTGGLQETQYF	TGTGCCTGGAGCAGGACGGGGGGCCTCCAAGAGACCCAGTACTTC
-	TRBV30	-	TRBJ1-1	CAWSVLEARNTEAFF	TGTGCCTGGAGTGTATTGGAAGCGAGGAACACTGAAGCTTTCTTT
-	TRBV7-9	once	TRBJ1-1	CASSPRERMNTEAFF	TGTGCCAGCAGCCCACGGGAGAGGATGAACACTGAAGCTTTCTTT
-	TRBV5-4	few	TRBJ2-3	CASSFRQGTDTQYF	TGTGCCAGCAGCTTCAGACAGGGCACAGATACGCAGTATTTT
-	TRBV7-9	once	TRBJ1-2	CASSLGQAPIYGYTF	TGTGCCAGCAGCTTAGGGCAGGCCCCTATCTATGGCTACACCTTC
-	TRBV13	-	TRBJ2-1	CASSLLPTDEQFF	TGTGCCAGCAGCTTGCTCCCTACTGATGAGCAGTTCTTC
-	TRBV11-3	once	TRBJ2-1	CASSLGQGLNEQFF	TGTGCCAGCAGCTTAGGGCAGGGATTGAATGAGCAGTTCTTC
TRBD2	TRBV5-1	-	TRBJ2-3	CASSLRGHVTSGGPTDTQYF	TGCGCCAGCAGCCTCAGAGGACATGTGACTAGCGGGGGACCCACAGATACGCAGTATTTT
-	TRBV30	-	TRBJ2-3	CASQGASGATDTQYF	TGTGCCTCCCAGGGGGCTAGCGGGGCAACAGATACGCAGTATTTT
-	TRBV19	-	TRBJ2-7	CARNSGTSYEQYF	TGTGCCAGAAACTCCGGGACATCCTACGAGCAGTACTTC
TRBD1	TRBV5-1	-	TRBJ2-7	CASSYSGTAYEQYF	TGCGCCAGCAGCTACTCCGGGACAGCCTACGAGCAGTACTTC
-	TRBV5-5	few	TRBJ1-2	CASSSAGRAYGYTF	TGTGCCAGCAGCTCTGCCGGGAGGGCGTATGGCTACACCTTC
TRBD1	TRBV6-1	-	TRBJ2-7	CASSEVGRGMNEQYF	TGTGCCAGCAGTGAAGTCGGCAGGGGGATGAACGAGCAGTACTTC
TRBD1	TRBV7-8	once	TRBJ1-4	CASSLGGGQTEKLFF	TGTGCCAGCAGCTTAGGTGGGGGACAGACGGAAAAACTGTTTTTT
-	TRBV5-6	-	TRBJ1-1	CASSLWQGRTEAFF	TGTGCCAGCAGCTTGTGGCAGGGGAGAACTGAAGCTTTCTTT
TRBD1	TRBV7-9	-	TRBJ2-3	CASSRGLATDTQYF	TGTGCCAGCAGCAGGGGGCTGGCTACAGATACGCAGTATTTT
TRBD1	TRBV5-1	-	TRBJ2-3	CASRDRGHTDTQYF	TGCGCCAGCAGGGACAGGGGGCACACAGATACGCAGTATTTT
TRBD1	TRBV5-8	-	TRBJ2-2	CASSLQGATGELFF	TGTGCCAGCAGCTTGCAGGGGGCCACCGGGGAGCTGTTTTTT
TRBD1	TRBV15	-	TRBJ1-2	CATSRDDRGTYGYTF	TGTGCCACCAGCAGAGATGACAGGGGTACTTATGGCTACACCTTC
-	TRBV30	-	TRBJ1-2	CAWTPPNYGYTF	TGTGCCTGGACCCCTCCTAACTATGGCTACACCTTC
TRBD1	TRBV29-1	-	TRBJ2-7	CSVGWWTGVSYEQYF	TGCAGCGTTGGCTGGTGGACAGGCGTCTCCTACGAGCAGTACTTC
TRBD1	TRBV27	-	TRBJ2-1	CASTQGTGPWTEQFF	TGTGCCAGCACCCAAGGGACAGGACCTTGGACTGAGCAGTTCTTC
TRBD1	TRBV2	-	TRBJ2-3	CASTATGGTDTQYF	TGTGCCAGCACCGCCACAGGGGGCACAGATACGCAGTATTTT
TRBD1	TRBV7-2	-	TRBJ1-2	CARRQGAVGYTF	TGTGCCAGGCGACAGGGGGCCGTCGGCTACACCTTC
TRBD1	TRBV7-9	-	TRBJ2-7	CASSFGDKQGIHEQYF	TGTGCCAGCAGTTTTGGGGACAAACAGGGGATACACGAGCAGTACTTC
TRBD1	TRBV7-9	-	TRBJ1-2	CASSLAVGQALDGYTF	TGTGCCAGCAGCTTAGCAGTAGGACAGGCATTGGATGGCTACACCTTC